This TCR beta chain was obtained from a study of CD8+ T cells in alopecia areata. Study-wide background: Treatment ran 6 to 18 months, with 6 months of follow-up afterward. Overall study results and limits: Tofacitinib produced a significant decrease in scalp clonality and in expanded CD8+ clones among the top 100.

Turning to this clone: Its matching antigen is unknown.

cDNA serving as the sequencing template came from extracted, reverse transcribed RNA. TCRdb keeps only in-frame clones here, not all; method: immunoSEQ multiplex PCR. Among some 150,000 clones listed, 82% were seen once. The treatment here: oral pan-JAK inhibitor, 5-10 mg twice daily. The CDR3 runs 14 residues. The ends lost 1 base at V and 7 bases at J; junction bases unmatched: 2. Germline V gene lookup returns CDR1 LGHNT and CDR2 FRNRAP. The V and J genes are TRBV12-5 and TRBJ2-1; TRBD2 agrees at 9 bases. The TCR comes from a human donor with alopecia areata. The sample consisted of CD8+ T cells sorted from blood, taken at week 4, from a patient treated with tofacitinib. The chain's CDR3 is CASGLGLADNEQFF. CDR3 in DNA: TGTGCTAGTGGTTTGGGACTAGCGGATAATGAGCAGTTCTTC. Full variable domain (remainder filled in from reference TRBV12-5 and TRBJ2-1): DARVTQTPRHKVTEMGQEVTMRCQPILGHNTVFWYRQTMMQGLELLAYFRNRAPLDDSGMPKDRFSAEMPDATLATLKIQPSEPRDSAVYFCASGLGLADNEQFFGPGTRLTVL.